Below, 23 T cell receptor beta chains from the same sample are listed, as sequenced in a study of CXCR3-negative and CXCR3-positive naive CD8 T cells. Study conclusions and caveats: Greater hydrophobicity was found in TRB CDR3s of CXCR3-positive naive cells than of CXCR3-negative naive cells.

Antigens for these TCRs are unknown. The TRB cDNA libraries were prepared by 5' RACE with UMI labels. TCRdb re-called the 5' RACE reads, yielding one record per CDR3 amino acid sequence without DNA. The sample is made up of 150,000 or so distinct CDR3 sequences, and the top ten hold 0.45% to 0.6% of it. Sequenced: naive CXCR3+ CD8+ T cells from blood. This sample's subset: CD45RO-CCR7+CD27+CD95- naive CD8+ T cells expressing CXCR3 (TNR3+). These receptors were taken from a human donor in good health. Some clones in this sample may be carry-over from other donors' samples.

CDR3 amino acids: CASSLSGTGNNQPQHF. The rearrangement joins TRBV28 to TRBJ1-5; the TCRdb call, TRBD1, lacks DNA for checking. CDR1 and CDR2 (germline): MDHEN, SYDVKM. The CDR3 sequence is 16 residues long.

The CDR3 loop reads CSVGGLVRPDTQYF. The rearrangement uses TRBV29-1 and TRBJ2-3; the TCRdb D gene call, TRBD2, has no DNA to confirm it. The germline V gene encodes CDR1 SQVTM and CDR2 ANQGSEA. The CDR3 runs 14 residues.

The chain carries TRBV5-1 and TRBJ1-1; TCRdb calls TRBD1, which cannot be checked without DNA. The CDR3 length is 18 residues. Germline V gene sequence: CDR1 SGHRS, CDR2 YFSETQ. CDR3 in amino acids: CASSFFEVTVSPNTEAFF.

The V and J genes are TRBV12-3 or TRBV12-4 and TRBJ1-5. This CDR3 is 18 amino acids long. Here the CDR3 reads CASSPEMAGVYSNQPQHF.

The rearrangement links TRBV27 to TRBJ2-7; TCRdb's D call, TRBD1, is unchecked because there is no DNA. This CDR3 has 16 residues. Germline assignment: CDR1 MNHEY and CDR2 SMNVEV (reference sequence). CDR3: CASSFFRDSPAHEQYF.

The chain couples TRBV5-5 to TRBJ1-6; TCRdb indicates TRBD1, and absent DNA this call remains unverified. Germline loops: CDR1 SGHKS, CDR2 YYEKEE (reference sequence). This CDR3 region has 14 residues. CDR3 sequence: CASSFGQGDSPLHF.

The rearrangement uses TRBV7-9 and TRBJ2-1; TCRdb selects TRBD2, and the lack of DNA leaves this call unchecked. The germline V gene encodes CDR1 SEHNR and CDR2 FQNEAQ (reference sequence). The CDR3 has 16 residues. The CDR3 reads CASSAGLAGIYNEQFF.

CDR3 sequence reads: CASRDGGPYEQYF. The rearrangement links TRBV2 to TRBJ2-7; the TRBD1 assignment by TCRdb is unverifiable without DNA. The CDR3 contains 13 residues. Germline V gene lookup returns CDR1 SNHLY and CDR2 FYNNEI.

This rearrangement joins TRBV20-1 to TRBJ2-7; TCRdb gives TRBD2 as the D gene, but with no DNA this cannot be confirmed. From germline, CDR1 is DFQATT and CDR2 SNEGSKA (reference sequence). The CDR3 extends over 15 amino acids. The CDR3 region is CSARSPSGRFYEQYF.

V is TRBV16 and J is TRBJ2-2. The CDR3 contains 16 residues. CDR1 is KGHSY and CDR2 is FQNENV in the germline V gene. CDR3: CASSQTLVVYTGELFF. The full variable domain, with the rest looked up from reference TRBV16 and TRBJ2-2, is GEEVAQTPKHLVRGEGQKAKLYCAPIKGHSYVFWYQQVLKNEFKFLISFQNENVFDETGMPKERFSAKCLPNSPCSLEIQATKLEDSAVYFCASSQTLVVYTGELFFGEGSRLTVL.

J is TRBJ1-3 and V is TRBV4-1; TCRdb lists TRBD1, though no DNA is available to test this call. Germline CDR1 MGHRA, CDR2 YSYEKL. CDR3 size: 17 residues. CDR3 in amino acids: CASSQEPGGLIGNTIYF.

The chain is built from TRBV5-6 and TRBJ2-3; TCRdb reports TRBD1, a call that lacks DNA to check it against. CDR3 size: 14 residues. Germline V gene lookup returns CDR1 SGHDT and CDR2 YYEEEE. This CDR3 reads CASSLGTGTDTQYF.

The chain links TRBV7-2 to TRBJ2-1; TCRdb indicates TRBD2, and absent DNA this call remains unverified. CDR3 length: 16 residues. Looked up from germline, CDR1 is SGHTA and CDR2 is FQGNSA. The CDR3 protein is CASSPQGRGGYNEQFF.

This rearrangement joins TRBV20-1 to TRBJ2-1; TCRdb lists TRBD2, though no DNA is available to test this call. This CDR3 is built from 16 residues. CDR1 is DFQATT and CDR2 is SNEGSKA in the germline V gene (reference sequence). The CDR3 region is CSARDERALAGGEQFF.

This chain joins TRBV15 and TRBJ2-7. The CDR3 loop spans 12 amino acids. Germline V gene lookup returns CDR1 LNHNV and CDR2 YYDKDF (reference sequence). This CDR3 reads CATSRGDYKQYF.

The J gene is TRBJ2-3, the V gene TRBV9; absent DNA, TCRdb's TRBD1 call cannot be checked. The CDR3 runs to 15 residues. The germline gives CDR1 SGDLS, CDR2 YYNGEE. CDR3: CASSVEQGHTDTQYF.

The V call is TRBV10-2, the J call TRBJ2-1; TCRdb outputs TRBD2, but without DNA this stays unchecked. From germline, CDR1 is WSHSY and CDR2 SAAADI. CDR3 length equals 14 residues. The CDR3 reads CASRGTSRSDEQFF.

The chain uses TRBV25-1 and TRBJ2-7; TCRdb's D call of TRBD1 is untestable without DNA. The CDR3 runs to 16 residues. CDR1 and CDR2 (germline): MGHDK, SYGVNS. The CDR3 spells CASSDVPGQGAYEQYF.

The chain combines TRBV5-4 with TRBJ2-5; as DNA is missing, the TRBD1 call by TCRdb cannot be tested. Germline V gives CDR1 SGHNT, CDR2 YYREEE (reference sequence). The CDR3 totals 14 residues. The CDR3 here is CASKDTIGEETQYF.

The chain joins TRBV5-4 to TRBJ1-1; the D call of TRBD1 rests on TCRdb alone, since no DNA is present to check it. This CDR3 contains 18 residues. CDR1 and CDR2 from the germline V gene are SGHNT and YYREEE (reference sequence). The CDR3 reads CASSLRFGQGASNTEAFF.

The chain has TRBV19 and TRBJ2-1; without DNA, the TCRdb call of TRBD2 cannot be checked. The CDR3 has 16 amino acids. From germline, CDR1 is LNHDA and CDR2 SQIVND (reference sequence). The CDR3 reads CASSPRLAGGYNEQFF.

V usage is TRBV20-1 and J usage is TRBJ2-5; TCRdb proposes TRBD1, but this gene call is untestable without DNA. Germline V gene sequence: CDR1 DFQATT, CDR2 SNEGSKA (reference sequence). The CDR3 loop spans 15 amino acids. CDR3: CSALPGTVWQETQYF.

The rearrangement links TRBV7-8 to TRBJ2-3; TCRdb's D call of TRBD2 is untestable without DNA. This CDR3 is built from 16 residues. The germline gives CDR1 SGHVS, CDR2 FQNEAQ. This CDR3 is CASSALLAGGTDTQYF. The full variable domain, in which reference TRBV7-8 and TRBJ2-3 provide the parts outside the CDR3, is GAGVSQSPRYKVAKRGQDVALRCDPISGHVSLFWYQQALGQGPEFLTYFQNEAQLDKSGLPSDRFFAERPEGSVSTLKIQRTQQEDSAVYLCASSALLAGGTDTQYFGPGTRLTVL.